This T cell receptor beta chain derives from a study of post-analysis software for immune sequencing data. Overall study context: The disease courses spanned relapsing-remitting, secondary progressive and progressive-relapsing forms of multiple sclerosis. Study-wide results and limits: F-measure co-clustering was strong for batch-matched samples. Relative to controls, patients with multiple sclerosis showed significantly lower normalized Chao1 diversity. When patients were compared with controls, five TRBV segments were more frequent, TRBV5-6, TRBV5-1 and TRBV20-1 among them.

The TCR beta cDNA libraries contained unique molecular identifiers. Input amounts of 1 to 10 million T cells were used. These gave 500,000 or so cDNA molecules, so each molecule approximated one T cell. Each CDR3 protein gets one entry after TCRdb re-called the PCR reads with MiXCR. The sample lists hundreds of thousands of distinct CDR3 sequences, 30% occurring once. CDR3 length equals 11 residues. Trimming cost V 4 bases and J 8 bases, with 7 bases left between them. Germline CDR1 is SGHAT and CDR2 is FQNNGV. In the case of this clonotype: The antigen is unknown.

This receptor was obtained from a girl under 18 with multiple sclerosis. Material for sequencing was blood. J is TRBJ2-3 and V is TRBV11-2, with D possibly matching TRBD2 (5 bases). In nucleotides, the CDR3 is TGTGCCAGCAGCTCCGAGGGTACGCAGTATTTT. Residues: CASSSEGTQYF.